This TCR beta chain was retrieved from a study of beta chain features in type 1 diabetes. The CDR3 contains 15 residues. After removal of 1 base from V and 7 bases from J, the junction contained 9 bases not matched to a gene. The V gene's germline CDR1 is SGHTA and CDR2 FQGNSA. All of the sorted populations showed purity greater than 95%. Expressed TCRB transcripts were sequenced, since all the RNA that had been isolated was reverse transcribed. The protocol was immunoSEQ multiplex PCR, while the TCRdb copy is restricted to in-frame clones and leaves out a portion. The sample has 250,000 to 350,000 clones, 11% seen once.

The genes are TRBV7-2 and TRBJ2-7; 8 bases are a match to TRBD1. The clonotype originates from a woman aged 25 to 39 in good health. The source material was naive CD4+ T cells from blood. CDR3 amino acids: CASSLDGQGAFEQYF. The CDR3 DNA follows: TGTGCCAGCAGCTTAGACGGCCAGGGGGCGTTTGAGCAGTACTTC.